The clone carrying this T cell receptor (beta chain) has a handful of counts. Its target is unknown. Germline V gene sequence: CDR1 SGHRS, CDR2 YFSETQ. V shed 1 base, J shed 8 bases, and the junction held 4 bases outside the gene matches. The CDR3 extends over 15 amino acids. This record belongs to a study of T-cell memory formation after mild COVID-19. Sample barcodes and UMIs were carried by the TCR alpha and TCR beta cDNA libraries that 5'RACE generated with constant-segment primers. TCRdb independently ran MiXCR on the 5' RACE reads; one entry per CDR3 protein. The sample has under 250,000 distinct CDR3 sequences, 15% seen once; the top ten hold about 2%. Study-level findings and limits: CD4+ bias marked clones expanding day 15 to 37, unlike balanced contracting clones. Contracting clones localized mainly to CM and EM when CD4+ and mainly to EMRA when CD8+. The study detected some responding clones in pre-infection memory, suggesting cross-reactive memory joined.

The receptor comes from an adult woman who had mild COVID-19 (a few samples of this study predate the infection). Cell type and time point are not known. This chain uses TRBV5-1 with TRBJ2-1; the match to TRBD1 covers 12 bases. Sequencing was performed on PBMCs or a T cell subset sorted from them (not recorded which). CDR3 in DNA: TGCGCCAGCAGCTTGCCGGGACAGGGGGCCGATGAGCAGTTCTTC. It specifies CASSLPGQGADEQFF.